This T cell receptor beta chain was obtained from a study of T cell repertoires in cytomegalovirus infection. TCRdb reprocessed the reads with MiXCR, giving one entry per CDR3 protein. The sample lists some 940,000 distinct CDR3 sequences, less than 40% occurring once. Germline V lookup: CDR1 MGHDK, CDR2 SYGVNS. Between the trimmed V and J ends, which lost 8 bases and 0 bases, there was a span of 8 bases. This CDR3 has 13 residues. This clonotype was counted at least ten times. Its cognate antigen is unknown. Broader study findings: It was HLA-C-restricted CMV-specific TCR beta clonotypes that dominated the response ex vivo.

Sequencing used cultured CD8+ T cells from PBMCs, obtained from culture after CMV antigen stimulation. This chain uses TRBV25-1 with TRBJ2-1; the D gene is possibly TRBD1 (6 bases). This sequence originates from a human donor in good health (CMV status not recorded). Some clones in this sample may be carry-over from other donors' samples. The CDR3 protein is CASGQSSYNEQFF. The CDR3 coding sequence is TGTGCCAGCGGACAGAGCTCCTACAATGAGCAGTTCTTC.